The T cell receptor beta chain under discussion was sequenced for a study of blood T cell repertoires in COVID-19. At the level of the study: COVID-19 samples collected from the United States, Italy and Spain covered acute and convalescent phases. T cells, B-cell-depleted T cells, or PBMCs supplied cDNA or gDNA.

Trimming at V came to 3 bases and at J to 7 bases, leaving 12 bases not matched to a gene. Looked up from germline, CDR1 is SGHVS and CDR2 is FNYEAQ. This CDR3 is 17 amino acids long. In the original analysis: Estimated nucleated cell counts came from reference gene primer amplification. Libraries were prepared by immunoSEQ multiplex PCR; TCRdb keeps only in-frame clonotypes and omits some of them. The V and J calls and the clone size are those of that table, but D and trimming were determined from the DNA. Among 200,000 to 250,000 clones, approximately 77% were seen once, and the ten largest hold less than 4%.

The specimen was peripheral blood. This TCR was recovered from a woman of 80 years or more with acute or convalescent COVID-19. The chain combines TRBV7-6 with TRBJ2-1; 10 nucleotides align to TRBD2. CDR3 protein: CASSFVGGSGGRNEQFF. CDR3 in DNA: TGTGCCAGCAGCTTCGTCGGGGGTAGCGGGGGGAGGAATGAGCAGTTCTTC.